The sequence of this T cell receptor beta chain was determined in a study of blood T cell repertoires in COVID-19. Across the whole study: Samples of COVID-19 (acute and convalescent) were obtained from the United States, Italy and Spain. In each case, the material was cDNA or gDNA derived from T cells, B-cell-depleted T cells, or PBMCs.

This clone is a singleton in its sample. Trimming removed 4 bases from V and 7 bases from J; junction bases left unmatched: 9. The CDR3 sequence is 15 residues long. Germline V gene data show CDR1 as SGHRS and CDR2 as YFSETQ. Original methodology: Amplification with reference gene primers provided the estimates of nucleated cell counts. Profiling relied on immunoSEQ multiplex PCR, and the TCRdb table lists in-frame clones only, not all of them. The V and J calls and clone size come from that table; D and trimming were worked out from the DNA. The sample lists under 35,000 clones, about 90% seen once, with roughly 5.3% in the top ten.

The sample taken for sequencing was peripheral blood. This chain joins TRBV5-1 and TRBJ1-4, with TRBD1 matching over 8 bases. The TCR comes from a human donor in a cohort sampled during active COVID-19. The CDR3 region has the DNA TGCGCCAGCAGCACCCCGACAGGGGTGGGTGAAAAACTGTTTTTT. It codes for CASSTPTGVGEKLFF.